Following are 11 T cell receptor beta chains from one sample sequenced in a study of cytomegalovirus exposure and HLA in healthy donors. The PCR employed 60 Vbeta primers together with 13 Jbeta primers. The protocol was immunoSEQ multiplex PCR, while the TCRdb copy is restricted to in-frame clones and leaves out a portion. The profile shows 95,000 to 100,000 clones, more than 70% of them singletons. Sequenced: PBMCs. The receptors come from a woman in her sixties or seventies in good health and CMV-seropositive.

The chain uses TRBV10-2 and TRBJ2-1; D not certain. The germline V gene has CDR1 WSHSY and CDR2 SAAADI. V shed 0 bases and J shed 2 bases, with 11 bases lying between them. This CDR3 region has 16 residues. As DNA, the CDR3 is TGCGCCAGCAGTGAGTCGTTACCACTGACCTACAATGAGCAGTTCTTC. Translating gives CASSESLPLTYNEQFF.

The rearrangement links TRBV6-5 to TRBJ1-5; the D is unclear. Germline-derived CDR1 and CDR2 are MNHEY and SVGAGI. There are 12 residues in the CDR3. V lost 0 bases and J 7 bases, leaving 4 bases between the germline ends. CDR3 loop: CASSYSRQPQHF. The DNA of the CDR3 is TGTGCCAGCAGTTACTCGAGACAGCCCCAGCATTTT.

V is TRBV5-1 and J is TRBJ2-7; perhaps TRBD2 as D (5 bases). Deletions cut 0 bases from V and 3 bases from J, with 13 bases between. The CDR3 covers 15 residues. From germline, CDR1 is SGHRS and CDR2 YFSETQ. CDR3 sequence (DNA): TGCGCCAGCAGCTTGGGGACGGGAAAGGGCTACGAGCAGTACTTC. The encoded protein is CASSLGTGKGYEQYF.

The rearrangement joins TRBV6-7 to TRBJ2-7, with a possible D match to TRBD2 (5 bases). TRBV6-7 is filed as an ORF, its function uncertain. V gave up 4 bases and J gave up 5 bases, with 21 bases separating them. This CDR3 has 16 amino acids. This chain's CDR3 is CASSSSPAGWKNEQYF. For the CDR3, the DNA is TGTGCCAGCAGTTCTTCCCCCGCGGGCTGGAAGAACGAGCAGTACTTC.

V and J are TRBV18 and TRBJ1-2, with TRBD1 matching 10 bases. Germline assignment: CDR1 KGHSH and CDR2 LQKENI. The J segment lost 3 bases and the V segment lost 3 bases, leaving 10 bases of the junction unmatched. The CDR3 extends over 17 amino acids. The CDR3 here is CASSPWDRGAVDYGYTF. In DNA, the CDR3 is TGTGCCAGCTCACCTTGGGACAGGGGCGCCGTTGACTATGGCTACACCTTC.

The chain carries TRBV5-5 and TRBJ2-7; 10 bases fit TRBD1. V was clipped by 2 bases and J by 5 bases; unmatched bases: 7. Germline V CDR1 and CDR2: SGHKS, YYEKEE (reference sequence). The CDR3 consists of 15 residues. In nucleotides, the CDR3 is TGTGCCAGCAGCTTCTGGCGGGACAGGGGTAACGAGCAGTACTTC. Translation gives CASSFWRDRGNEQYF.

The chain uses TRBV7-6 and TRBJ1-1; no clear D gene. Between the trimmed V and J ends, which lost 0 bases and 2 bases, there was a span of 7 bases. Looked up from germline, CDR1 is SGHVS and CDR2 is FNYEAQ. The length of the CDR3 is 14 residues. In DNA form, the CDR3 reads TGTGCCAGCAGCTTAGCAAGGAGCAACACTGAAGCTTTCTTT. Encoded protein: CASSLARSNTEAFF.

The V and J genes are TRBV11-3 and TRBJ2-2; D not certain. V was trimmed by 4 bases and J by 1 base, leaving 7 bases between them. Germline V gene lookup returns CDR1 SGHNT and CDR2 YENEEA. The CDR3 loop spans 14 amino acids. CDR3 sequence reads: CASSSHRNTGELFF. The CDR3, as DNA: TGTGCCAGCAGCTCACATCGGAACACCGGGGAGCTGTTTTTT.

This sequence joins TRBV5-1 and TRBJ1-6, with TRBD1 identical over 9 bases. V shed 1 base, J shed 4 bases, and the junction held 3 bases outside the gene matches. Germline assignment: CDR1 SGHRS and CDR2 YFSETQ. This CDR3 is 16 amino acids long. CDR3 bases: TGCGCCAGCAGCTTGCGAGACAGGGGGTATAATTCACCCCTCCACTTT. It encodes CASSLRDRGYNSPLHF.

The DNA of the CDR3 is TGTGCCAGCACCGCTAGTAGCGGGATTAGCACAGATACGCAGTATTTT. Amino acids: CASTASSGISTDTQYF. The rearrangement links TRBV9 to TRBJ2-3, with TRBD2 matching over 8 bases. The CDR3 length is 16 residues. The V gene end was trimmed by 6 bases and the J gene end by 0 bases; junction bases not matched to a gene: 9. Germline loops: CDR1 SGDLS, CDR2 YYNGEE.

The chain links TRBV4-2 to TRBJ1-2; TRBD1 agrees at 8 bases. Per germline, CDR1 LGHNA and CDR2 YNFKEQ. This CDR3 is 15 amino acids long. V gave up 0 bases and J gave up 6 bases; unmatched junction bases: 6. The CDR3 is CASSQESDRVNGYTF. CDR3 nucleotides: TGTGCCAGCAGCCAAGAGTCGGACAGGGTTAATGGCTACACCTTC.